Below are 12 T cell receptor beta chains sequenced from a single sample in a study of blood T cells in healthy people across ages. A second about 7 to 12 cycle PCR used barcoded and J-beta primers. TCRdb independently ran MiXCR on the 5' RACE reads; one entry per CDR3 protein. The table includes roughly 800,000 distinct CDR3 sequences, roughly 50% detected once. Material: blood. These receptor sequences come from a man at least 80 years old in good health.

CDR3 DNA sequence: TGCAGTGCTAGAGATCGGGTCTCCTACAATGAGCAGTACTTC. Residues: CSARDRVSYNEQYF. The chain recombines TRBV20-1 with TRBJ2-1; D is undetermined. The DNA end favors TRBJ2-7, so the J call may be wrong. Per the germline V gene, CDR1 is DFQATT and CDR2 is SNEGSKA (reference sequence). The CDR3 sequence is 14 residues long.

This sequence joins TRBV20-1 and TRBJ2-1; D gene unclear. This CDR3 contains 13 residues. Germline V lookup: CDR1 DFQATT, CDR2 SNEGSKA (reference sequence). Trimming removed 6 bases at V and 4 bases at J, with 13 bases between. CDR3 DNA sequence: TGCAGTGCCAGGAATCGGGTATACAATGAGCAGTTCTTC. This sequence encodes CSARNRVYNEQFF.

J is TRBJ2-2 and V is TRBV27; D not resolved. V dropped 8 bases and J dropped 5 bases, with 15 bases sitting between them. This CDR3 spans 14 amino acids. Germline V lookup: CDR1 MNHEY, CDR2 SMNVEV (reference sequence). The CDR3, as DNA: TGTGCCAGCCCTCGGCGTATGGGGACCGGGGAGCTGTTTTTT. Translation gives CASPRRMGTGELFF.

This clonotype was counted only a few times. This chain uses TRBV7-2 with TRBJ2-3; 9 bases fit TRBD2. The trim removed 5 bases at V and 9 bases at J, leaving 3 bases unmatched. CDR3 length equals 12 residues. Looked up from germline, CDR1 is SGHTA and CDR2 is FQGNSA. CDR3 nucleotide sequence: TGTGCCAGCAGCCGCGCGGGGGGGACGCAGTATTTT. Translation gives CASSRAGGTQYF.

J is TRBJ2-7 and V is TRBV12-3 or TRBV12-4, with 7 bases fitting TRBD2. Gene TRBJ2-5 matches the end of the DNA better, so the J call may be wrong. The CDR3 extends over 13 amino acids. The CDR3 spells CASSFRLAETQYF. CDR3 bases: TGTGCCAGCAGTTTCCGACTAGCCGAGACCCAGTACTTC.

The V gene is TRBV28, the J gene TRBJ2-2; the match to TRBD1 covers 8 bases. Looked up from germline, CDR1 is MDHEN and CDR2 is SYDVKM. V was clipped by 10 bases and J by 1 base; unmatched bases: 5. The CDR3 spans 14 residues. The CDR3 region is CATPGTGNTGELFF. DNA for the CDR3: TGTGCCACCCCCGGGACAGGGAACACCGGGGAGCTGTTTTTT.

This rearrangement joins TRBV20-1 to TRBJ1-6; D is perhaps TRBD1 (6 bases). Per the germline V gene, CDR1 is DFQATT and CDR2 is SNEGSKA (reference sequence). The CDR3 length is 15 residues. Between the trimmed V and J ends, which lost 5 bases and 4 bases, there was a span of 15 bases. DNA for the CDR3: TGCAGTGCTCGACCGGACAGCTTATATAATTCACCCCTCCACTTT. Protein: CSARPDSLYNSPLHF.

The J gene is TRBJ2-4, the V gene TRBV5-1, with D perhaps matching TRBD1 (6 bases). Looked up from germline, CDR1 is SGHRS and CDR2 is YFSETQ. The CDR3 covers 15 residues. Trimming left V 4 bases short and J 8 bases short, with 19 bases between. Written as DNA, the CDR3 is TGCGCCAGCAGCCCTGGACAGAGGATTAAGGACATTCAGTACTTC. It encodes CASSPGQRIKDIQYF.

This chain uses TRBV18 with TRBJ2-5; TRBD1 matches 8 bases. Gene TRBJ2-7 matches the end of the DNA better, so the J call may be wrong. Germline CDR1 KGHSH, CDR2 LQKENI. The CDR3 has 14 residues. The CDR3 sequence is CASSSTGAFYEQYF. The CDR3 DNA follows: TGTGCCAGCTCTTCGACAGGGGCGTTCTACGAGCAGTACTTC.

The chain carries TRBV28 and TRBJ2-7; 9 bases are shared with TRBD2. Trimming at V came to 5 bases and at J to 1 base, leaving 12 bases not matched to a gene. CDR1 MDHEN and CDR2 SYDVKM come from the germline V gene. The CDR3 is made up of 17 amino acids. The DNA of the CDR3 is TGTGCCAGCAGTGCCCCAGGCCTAGCGGGGTTGTCCTACGAGCAGTACTTC. It yields the protein CASSAPGLAGLSYEQYF.

J is TRBJ2-7 and V is TRBV7-2; 10 nucleotides align to TRBD2. Germline V gene data show CDR1 as SGHTA and CDR2 as FQGNSA. The CDR3 length is 16 residues. V shed 1 base, J shed 7 bases, and the junction held 10 bases outside the gene matches. The CDR3 DNA is TGTGCCAGCAGCTTAGGAGCTAGCGGGAGTACGAATGAGCAGTACTTC. Translating gives CASSLGASGSTNEQYF.

The chain is built from TRBV28 and TRBJ2-3, with 11 bases fitting TRBD1. Germline lookup yields CDR1 MDHEN and CDR2 SYDVKM. The CDR3 has 16 residues. The ends lost 6 bases at V and 3 bases at J; junction bases unmatched: 8. This CDR3 reads CASSPTGQGATDTQYF. As DNA, the CDR3 is TGTGCCAGCAGCCCGACCGGACAGGGGGCGACAGATACGCAGTATTTT.